This TCR beta chain appears in the sequencing data of a study of blood T cell repertoires in COVID-19. On the study more broadly: The study drew acute and convalescent COVID-19 samples from the United States, Italy and Spain.

V was clipped by 4 bases and J by 6 bases; unmatched bases: 3. The CDR3 has 13 amino acids. In germline, CDR1 is GTSNPN, CDR2 SVGIG (reference sequence). TCRdb's copy holds only in-frame clones and misses some; the assay was immunoSEQ multiplex PCR. The sample has approximately 100,000 clones, more than 85% seen once. The chain is built from TRBV30 and TRBJ1-6; 7 bases align to TRBD1. This receptor was identified in a human donor in a cohort sampled during active COVID-19. The specimen sequenced was peripheral blood. The CDR3 coding sequence is TGTGCCTGGACGGGACAGCCTAATTCACCCCTCCACTTT. Translation: CAWTGQPNSPLHF.